This TCR beta chain was sequenced in a study of T cells in localized non-small cell lung cancer. Germline assignment: CDR1 LNHDA and CDR2 SQIVND (reference sequence). This CDR3 has 15 residues. With V trimmed by 3 bases and J by 5 bases, 8 bases remained unmatched. Study-wide results and limits: Adjacent lung exhibited a median of approximately 59 among the 100 most abundant tumor clones. There was an association of higher blood T cell density with longer overall survival. One tumor region alone was sequenced, and heterogeneity therefore remains possible. Highest T cell clonality was seen in uninvolved adjacent lung, surpassing that measured in tumor.

Assay used: immunoSEQ multiplex PCR; TCRdb lists only in-frame clones, some missing. The table has 30,000 to 45,000 clones, around 85% seen once; the top ten hold under 8%. On this clone itself: Its antigen is as yet unknown.

This chain joins TRBV19 and TRBJ2-3, with 7 positions matching TRBD2. The source of this sequence is a woman aged 35 to 70 with stage I lung adenocarcinoma. This specimen consisted of peripheral blood, obtained before any cancer treatment. The CDR3 region is CASSIRRLALDTQYF. The CDR3 DNA reads as TGTGCCAGTAGTATCAGACGACTAGCCTTAGATACGCAGTATTTT. The entire variable domain, with the rest obtained from reference TRBV19 and TRBJ2-3, is as follows: DGGITQSPKYLFRKEGQNVTLSCEQNLNHDAMYWYRQDPGQGLRLIYYSQIVNDFQKGDIAEGYSVSREKKESFPLTVTSAQKNPTAFYLCASSIRRLALDTQYFGPGTRLTVL.